This T cell receptor beta chain appears in the sequencing data of a study of T cell repertoires in cytomegalovirus infection. Background on the study: Matching HLA type and CMV infection were both indicated by public TCR beta signatures. Study-wide results and caveats: Summed frequency of shared TCR beta families picked out CMV carriers who also had the relevant HLA. It was HLA-C-restricted CMV-specific TCR beta clonotypes that dominated the response ex vivo.

Each CDR3 protein gets one entry after TCRdb re-called the reads with MiXCR. The data hold 100,000 to 150,000 distinct CDR3 sequences, with 7% to 10% observed a single time. This clonotype appeared a few times. Its antigen is as yet unknown. The sequenced sample was PBMCs. The source is a human donor in good health (CMV status not recorded). Some clones in this sample may be carry-over from other donors' samples.

The CDR3 loop is CAISESVNREYGYTF. CDR3 DNA: TGTGCCATCAGTGAGTCGGTCAACAGGGAATATGGCTACACCTTC. This chain uses TRBV10-3 with TRBJ1-2; the D gene is possibly TRBD1 (6 bases). CDR3 length equals 15 residues. Germline loops: CDR1 ENHRY, CDR2 SYGVKD. The V gene lost 0 bases and the J gene lost 5 bases, with 13 bases spanning the gap.